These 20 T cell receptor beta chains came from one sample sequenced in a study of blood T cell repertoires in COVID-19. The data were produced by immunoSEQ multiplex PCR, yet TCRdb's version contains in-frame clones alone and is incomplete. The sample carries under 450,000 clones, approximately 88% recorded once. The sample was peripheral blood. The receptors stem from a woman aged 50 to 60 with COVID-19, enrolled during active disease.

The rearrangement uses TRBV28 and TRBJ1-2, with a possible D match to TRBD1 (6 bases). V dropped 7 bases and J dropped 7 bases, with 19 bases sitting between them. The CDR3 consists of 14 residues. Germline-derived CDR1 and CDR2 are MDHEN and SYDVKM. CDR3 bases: TGTGCCAGCATGGTACGGGGGGCGCGGAGTGGCTACACCTTC. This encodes CASMVRGARSGYTF.

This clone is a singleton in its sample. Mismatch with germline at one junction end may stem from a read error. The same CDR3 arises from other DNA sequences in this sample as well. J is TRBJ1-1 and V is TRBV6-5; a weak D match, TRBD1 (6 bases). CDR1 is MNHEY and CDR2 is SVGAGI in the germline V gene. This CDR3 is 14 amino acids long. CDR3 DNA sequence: TGTGCCAGGGTCGTCCAGGGGCAGAACACTGAGGCTTTCTTT. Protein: CARVVQGQNTEAFF.

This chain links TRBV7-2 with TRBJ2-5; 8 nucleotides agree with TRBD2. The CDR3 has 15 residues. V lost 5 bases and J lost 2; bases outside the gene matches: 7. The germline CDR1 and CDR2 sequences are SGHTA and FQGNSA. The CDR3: CASSLLGGAQETQYF. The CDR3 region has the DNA TGTGCCAGCAGCCTTCTCGGGGGGGCTCAAGAGACCCAGTACTTC.

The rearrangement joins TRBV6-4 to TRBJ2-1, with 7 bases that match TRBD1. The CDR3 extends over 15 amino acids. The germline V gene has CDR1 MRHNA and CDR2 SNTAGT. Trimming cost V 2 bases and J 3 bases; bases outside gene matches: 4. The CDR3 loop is CASSDRGGFYNEQFF. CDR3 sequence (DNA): TGTGCCAGCAGTGACAGAGGGGGCTTCTACAATGAGCAGTTCTTC.

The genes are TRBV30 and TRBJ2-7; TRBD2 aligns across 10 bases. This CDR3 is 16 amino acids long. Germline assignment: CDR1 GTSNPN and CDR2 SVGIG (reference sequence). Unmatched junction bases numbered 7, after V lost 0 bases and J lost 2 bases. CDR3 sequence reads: CAWSVQAGGRAYEQYF. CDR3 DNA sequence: TGTGCCTGGAGTGTACAAGCGGGGGGGCGAGCCTACGAGCAGTACTTC.

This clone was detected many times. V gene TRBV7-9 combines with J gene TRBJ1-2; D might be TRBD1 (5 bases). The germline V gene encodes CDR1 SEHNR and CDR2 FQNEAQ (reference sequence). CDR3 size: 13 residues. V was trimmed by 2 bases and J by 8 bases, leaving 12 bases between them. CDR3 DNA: TGTGCCAGCAGCTTAACAGGTTCAGGCGGCTACACCTTC. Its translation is CASSLTGSGGYTF.

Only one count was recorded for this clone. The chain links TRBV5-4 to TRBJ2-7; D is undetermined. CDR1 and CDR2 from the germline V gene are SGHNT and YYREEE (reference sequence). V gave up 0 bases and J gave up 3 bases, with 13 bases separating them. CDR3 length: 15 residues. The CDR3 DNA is TGTGCCAGCAGCTTGGGAAGGCGACATGACTACGAGCAGTACTTC. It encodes CASSLGRRHDYEQYF.

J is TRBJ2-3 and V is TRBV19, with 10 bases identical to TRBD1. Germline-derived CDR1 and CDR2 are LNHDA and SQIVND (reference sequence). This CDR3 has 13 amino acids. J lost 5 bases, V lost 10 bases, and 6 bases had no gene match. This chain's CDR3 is CATHDRGRDTQYF. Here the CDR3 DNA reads TGTGCCACCCACGACAGGGGGCGAGATACGCAGTATTTT. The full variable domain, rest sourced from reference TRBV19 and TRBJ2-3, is DGGITQSPKYLFRKEGQNVTLSCEQNLNHDAMYWYRQDPGQGLRLIYYSQIVNDFQKGDIAEGYSVSREKKESFPLTVTSAQKNPTAFYLCATHDRGRDTQYFGPGTRLTVL.

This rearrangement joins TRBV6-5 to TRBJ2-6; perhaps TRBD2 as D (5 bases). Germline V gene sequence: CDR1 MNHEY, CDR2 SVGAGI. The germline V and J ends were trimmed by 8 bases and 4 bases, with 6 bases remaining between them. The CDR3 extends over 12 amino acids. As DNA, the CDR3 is TGTGCCAGCTCGGGGGGGGCCAACGTCCTGACTTTC. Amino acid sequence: CASSGGANVLTF.

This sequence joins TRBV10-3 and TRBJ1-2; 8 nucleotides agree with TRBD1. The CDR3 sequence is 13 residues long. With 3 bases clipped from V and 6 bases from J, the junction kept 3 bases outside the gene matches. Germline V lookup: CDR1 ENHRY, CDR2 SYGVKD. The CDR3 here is CAISDGTGDGYTF. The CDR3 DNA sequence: TGTGCCATCAGTGATGGGACAGGTGATGGCTACACCTTC.

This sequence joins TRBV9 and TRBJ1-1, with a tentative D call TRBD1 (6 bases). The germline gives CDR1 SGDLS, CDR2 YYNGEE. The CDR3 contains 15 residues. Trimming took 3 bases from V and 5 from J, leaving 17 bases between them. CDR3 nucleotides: TGTGCCAGCAGCGAGGGGGACACATACCGAACTGAAGCTTTCTTT. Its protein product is CASSEGDTYRTEAFF.

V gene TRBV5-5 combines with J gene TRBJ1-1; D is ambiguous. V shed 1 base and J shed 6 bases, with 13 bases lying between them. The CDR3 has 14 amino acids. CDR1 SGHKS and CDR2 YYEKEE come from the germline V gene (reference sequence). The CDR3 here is CASSLTLIRAEAFF. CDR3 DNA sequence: TGTGCCAGCAGCTTGACCCTGATTCGCGCTGAAGCTTTCTTT.

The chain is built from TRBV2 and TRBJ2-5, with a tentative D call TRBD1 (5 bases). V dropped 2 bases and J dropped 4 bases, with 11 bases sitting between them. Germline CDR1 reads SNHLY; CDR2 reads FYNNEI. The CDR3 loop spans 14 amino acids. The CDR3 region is CASSEMGLGETQYF. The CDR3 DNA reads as TGTGCCAGCAGTGAAATGGGGCTGGGAGAGACCCAGTACTTC.

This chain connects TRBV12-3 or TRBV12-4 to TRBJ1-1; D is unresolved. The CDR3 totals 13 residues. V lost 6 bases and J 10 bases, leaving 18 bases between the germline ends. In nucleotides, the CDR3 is TGTGCCAGCAGCCCAACAAATACCTGGAGAGCTTTCTTT. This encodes CASSPTNTWRAFF.

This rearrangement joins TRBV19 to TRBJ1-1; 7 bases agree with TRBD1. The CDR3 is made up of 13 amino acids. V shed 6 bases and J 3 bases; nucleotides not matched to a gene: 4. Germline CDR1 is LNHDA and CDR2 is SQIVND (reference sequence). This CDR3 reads CASRDRWYTEAFF. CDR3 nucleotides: TGTGCCAGTAGGGACAGGTGGTACACTGAAGCTTTCTTT.

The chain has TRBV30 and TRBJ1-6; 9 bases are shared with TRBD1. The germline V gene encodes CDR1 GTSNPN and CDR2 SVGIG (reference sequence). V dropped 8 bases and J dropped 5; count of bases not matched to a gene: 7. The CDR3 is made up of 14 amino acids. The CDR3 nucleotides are TGTGCCGCCCGGACAGGGGTGAATAATTCACCCCTCCACTTT. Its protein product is CAARTGVNNSPLHF. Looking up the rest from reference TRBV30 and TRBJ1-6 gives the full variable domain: SQTIHQWPATLVQPVGSPLSLECTVEGTSNPNLYWYRQAAGRGLQLLFYSVGIGQISSEVPQNLSASRPQDRQFILSSKKLLLSDSGFYLCAARTGVNNSPLHFGNGTRLTVT.

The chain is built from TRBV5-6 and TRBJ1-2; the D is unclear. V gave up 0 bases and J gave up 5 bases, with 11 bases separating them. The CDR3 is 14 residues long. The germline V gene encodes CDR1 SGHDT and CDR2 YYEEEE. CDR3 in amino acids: CASSLVRQVYGYTF. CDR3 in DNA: TGTGCCAGCAGCTTGGTACGTCAGGTGTATGGCTACACCTTC. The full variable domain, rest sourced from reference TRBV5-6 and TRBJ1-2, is DAGVTQSPTHLIKTRGQQVTLRCSPKSGHDTVSWYQQALGQGPQFIFQYYEEEERQRGNFPDRFSGHQFPNYSSELNVNALLLGDSALYLCASSLVRQVYGYTFGSGTRLTVV.

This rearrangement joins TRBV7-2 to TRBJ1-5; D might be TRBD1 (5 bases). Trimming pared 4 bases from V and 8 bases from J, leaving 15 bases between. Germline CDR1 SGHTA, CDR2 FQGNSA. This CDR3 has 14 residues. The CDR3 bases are TGTGCCAGCAGCTGGGCCAGGGCCTGGGAGCCCCAGCATTTT. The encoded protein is CASSWARAWEPQHF.

The CDR3 loop reads CASSLEGGGGNTDTQYF. In DNA, the CDR3 is TGTGCCAGCTCCCTGGAAGGGGGCGGGGGGAACACAGATACGCAGTATTTT. The genes are TRBV2 and TRBJ2-3; D is possibly TRBD2 (8 bases). Deletions cut 8 bases from V and 2 bases from J, with 23 bases between. The CDR3 contains 17 residues. Germline assignment: CDR1 SNHLY and CDR2 FYNNEI.

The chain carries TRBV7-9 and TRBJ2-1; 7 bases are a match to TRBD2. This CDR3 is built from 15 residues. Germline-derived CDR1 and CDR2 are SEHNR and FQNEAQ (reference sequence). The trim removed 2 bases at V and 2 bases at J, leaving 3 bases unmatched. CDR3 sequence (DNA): TGTGCCAGCAGCTTACCCGGGACTACCTACAATGAGCAGTTCTTC. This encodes CASSLPGTTYNEQFF. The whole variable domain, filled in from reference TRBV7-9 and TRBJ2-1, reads DTGVSQNPRHKITKRGQNVTFRCDPISEHNRLYWYRQTLGQGPEFLTYFQNEAQLEKSRLLSDRFSAERPKGSFSTLEIQRTEQGDSAMYLCASSLPGTTYNEQFFGPGTRLTVL.